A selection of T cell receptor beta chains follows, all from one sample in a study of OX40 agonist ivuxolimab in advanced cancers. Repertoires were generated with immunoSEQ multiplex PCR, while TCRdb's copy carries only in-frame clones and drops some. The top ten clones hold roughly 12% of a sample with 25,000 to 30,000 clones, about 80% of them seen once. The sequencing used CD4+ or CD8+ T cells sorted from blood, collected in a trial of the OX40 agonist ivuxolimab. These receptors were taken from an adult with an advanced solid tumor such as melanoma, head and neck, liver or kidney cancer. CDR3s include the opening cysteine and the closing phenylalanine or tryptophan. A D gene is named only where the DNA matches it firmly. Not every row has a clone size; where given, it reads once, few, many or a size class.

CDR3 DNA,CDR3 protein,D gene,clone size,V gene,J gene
TGTGCCAGTAGTAAGAAACCGGGACAGGGGTCTCTCTACGAGCAGTACTTC,CASSKKPGQGSLYEQYF,TRBD1,.,TRBV19,TRBJ2-7
TGTGCCAGCAGTGACAGGGGTGCCAATCAGCCCCAGCATTTT,CASSDRGANQPQHF,.,.,TRBV25-1,TRBJ1-5
TGTGCCAGCAGCGTAGGTGGGGAAACCTACAATGAGCAGTTCTTC,CASSVGGETYNEQFF,.,.,TRBV9,TRBJ2-1
TGTGCCAGCAGCTTAGTAAGCTACACCATATATTTT,CASSLVSYTIYF,.,once,TRBV11-2,TRBJ1-3
TGTGCCAGCAGCAGCAGGGGGATCCCCTACGAGCAGTACTTC,CASSSRGIPYEQYF,TRBD1,.,TRBV13,TRBJ2-7
TGTGCCAGCAGCTTAGAAGGGGCAACTAATGAAAAACTGTTTTTT,CASSLEGATNEKLFF,.,.,TRBV7-8,TRBJ1-4
TGCGCCAGCAGCCTGGACAGCGCCCGCGAGCAGTACTTC,CASSLDSAREQYF,.,medium-sized,TRBV5-1,TRBJ2-7
TGTGCCAGCAGCTCGGAGTACAATGAGCAGTTCTTC,CASSSEYNEQFF,.,.,TRBV7-9,TRBJ2-1
TGTGCCAGCAGTTTAAATGACCCCAGGACTCCCCAAGAGACCCAGTACTTC,CASSLNDPRTPQETQYF,.,.,TRBV27,TRBJ2-5
TGCAGCGCCAGGACAGGAAGCAATCAGCCCCAGCATTTT,CSARTGSNQPQHF,TRBD1,once,TRBV29-1,TRBJ1-5
TGTGCCAGCAGGTCTGGGACAGGGACTGGAAACACCATATATTTT,CASRSGTGTGNTIYF,TRBD1,once,TRBV2,TRBJ1-3
TGTGCCAGCAGGGGGCTGGGGGCGAGGGAAACCGGGGAGCTGTTTTTT,CASRGLGARETGELFF,.,few,TRBV28,TRBJ2-2
TGTGCCAGCAGCGTAGGAGGGGTTCTGTCCTACGAGCAGTACTTC,CASSVGGVLSYEQYF,.,.,TRBV9,TRBJ2-7
TGTGCCAGCAGCTTAAGCCCGGGACAGCAAGAAGCTTTCTTT,CASSLSPGQQEAFF,TRBD1,.,TRBV7-6,TRBJ1-1
TGTGCCAGTAGTATCGGAAACTCCAACACTGAAGCTTTCTTT,CASSIGNSNTEAFF,.,.,TRBV19,TRBJ1-1
TGTGCCAGCAGTGAGGTTGTCCCCTACGAGCAGTACTTC,CASSEVVPYEQYF,.,.,TRBV2,TRBJ2-7
TGTGCCAGCAGCTTAGGCGGGGGTCCCTACGAGCAGTACTTC,CASSLGGGPYEQYF,.,.,TRBV13,TRBJ2-7
TGTGCCAGCAGTTTATGGGCCCATGGGACAGGGGACGGGGTCCCCTATGGCTACACCTTC,CASSLWAHGTGDGVPYGYTF,TRBD1,once,TRBV27,TRBJ1-2
TGTGCCAGCAGCTTCCAGGGGCCCTCACCCCTCCACTTT,CASSFQGPSPLHF,.,.,TRBV5-4,TRBJ1-6
.,CASSTSAVTGELFF,.,.,TRBV19,TRBJ2-2
TGTGCCAGTAGTGGCCGGACAGGGGAGGTCTACGAGCAGTACTTC,CASSGRTGEVYEQYF,TRBD1,.,TRBV19,TRBJ2-7
TGTGCCAGCAGCTTAGGGGAAGCACGGCCCGATAATTCACCCCTCCACTTT,CASSLGEARPDNSPLHF,.,.,TRBV11-2,TRBJ1-6
TGTGCCAGCAGCTTCGCAGGGACAATGAACACTGAAGCTTTCTTT,CASSFAGTMNTEAFF,.,.,TRBV4-2,TRBJ1-1
TGTGCCAGCTGTGGATGGCAGGATAGACGGAGAACTGGCTACACCTTC,CASCGWQDRRRTGYTF,.,.,TRBV6-1,TRBJ1-2
TGTGCCAGCAGTGAACAGGGAATGGGGTCTTATGAAAAACTGTTTTTT,CASSEQGMGSYEKLFF,.,.,TRBV6-4,TRBJ1-4
TGTGCCAGCAGCTTAGAGGTTAGCGGGGGGCCCGAATTCAGGACCCAGTACTTC,CASSLEVSGGPEFRTQYF,TRBD2,once,TRBV7-2,TRBJ2-5
TGTGCCTGGAGCGATACGGGGCGCCAGCAGTACTTC,CAWSDTGRQQYF,.,.,TRBV30,TRBJ2-5
TGTGCCAGCAGGGGGGGACAGGGTGGGGATGGCTACACCTTC,CASRGGQGGDGYTF,TRBD1,.,TRBV6-1,TRBJ1-2
TGCGCCAGCAGCCCTAGAGGACAGGGCTACGAGCAGTACTTC,CASSPRGQGYEQYF,TRBD1,.,TRBV4-1,TRBJ2-7
TGTGCCAGCAGCCAGACACCCGGGACACTAGGGGAGACCCAGTACTTC,CASSQTPGTLGETQYF,.,.,TRBV7-7,TRBJ2-5
TGCGCCAGCAGCTTGTACGGAGCCCCTAACTATGGCTACACCTTC,CASSLYGAPNYGYTF,.,.,TRBV5-1,TRBJ1-2
TGTGCCAGCAGCTTGGGGCCCCTCACCCCGGGCTACAATGAGCAGTTCTTC,CASSLGPLTPGYNEQFF,.,.,TRBV5-4,TRBJ2-1
TGTGCAAGTCGTCCCCGGGACGCGCGCACAGATACGCAGTATTTT,CASRPRDARTDTQYF,.,.,TRBV12-2,TRBJ2-3
TGTGCCAGCAGTGAAGGTGGGGTCGGGGCCAACGTCCTGACTTTC,CASSEGGVGANVLTF,.,.,TRBV6-1,TRBJ2-6